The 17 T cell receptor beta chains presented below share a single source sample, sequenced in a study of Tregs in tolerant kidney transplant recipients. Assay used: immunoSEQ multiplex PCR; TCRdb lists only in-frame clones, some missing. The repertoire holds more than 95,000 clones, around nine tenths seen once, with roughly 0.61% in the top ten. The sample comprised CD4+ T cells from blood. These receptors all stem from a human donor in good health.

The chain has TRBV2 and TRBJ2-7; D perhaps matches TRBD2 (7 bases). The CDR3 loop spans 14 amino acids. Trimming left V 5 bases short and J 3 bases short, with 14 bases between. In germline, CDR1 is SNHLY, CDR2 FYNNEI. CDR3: CASSPRGAVYEQYF. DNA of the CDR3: TGTGCCAGCAGTCCTCGGGGGGCGGTCTACGAGCAGTACTTC. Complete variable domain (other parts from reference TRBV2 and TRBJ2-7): EPEVTQTPSHQVTQMGQEVILRCVPISNHLYFYWYRQILGQKVEFLVSFYNNEISEKSEIFDDQFSVERPDGSNFTLKIRSTKLEDSAMYFCASSPRGAVYEQYFGPGTRLTVT.

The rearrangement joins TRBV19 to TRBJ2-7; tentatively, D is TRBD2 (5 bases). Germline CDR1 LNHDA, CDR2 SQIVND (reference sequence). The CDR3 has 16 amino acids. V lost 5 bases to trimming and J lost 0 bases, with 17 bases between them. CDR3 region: CASSPHDRSGSYEQYF. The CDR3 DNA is TGTGCCAGTAGTCCTCACGACCGCAGCGGCTCCTACGAGCAGTACTTC.

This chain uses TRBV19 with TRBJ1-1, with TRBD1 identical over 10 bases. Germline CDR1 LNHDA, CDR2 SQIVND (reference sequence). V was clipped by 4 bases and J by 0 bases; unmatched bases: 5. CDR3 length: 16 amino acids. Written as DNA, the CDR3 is TGTGCCAGTAGTACCGGGACAGGGGAAATGAACACTGAAGCTTTCTTT. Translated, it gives CASSTGTGEMNTEAFF. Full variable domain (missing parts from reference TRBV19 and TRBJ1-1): DGGITQSPKYLFRKEGQNVTLSCEQNLNHDAMYWYRQDPGQGLRLIYYSQIVNDFQKGDIAEGYSVSREKKESFPLTVTSAQKNPTAFYLCASSTGTGEMNTEAFFGQGTRLTVV.

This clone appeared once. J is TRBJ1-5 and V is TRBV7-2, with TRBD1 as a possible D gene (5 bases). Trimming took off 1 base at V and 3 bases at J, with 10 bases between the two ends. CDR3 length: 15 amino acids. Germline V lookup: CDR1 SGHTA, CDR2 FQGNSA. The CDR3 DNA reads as TGTGCCAGCAGCTTAGTGGGGACCAACAATCAGCCCCAGCATTTT. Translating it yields CASSLVGTNNQPQHF.

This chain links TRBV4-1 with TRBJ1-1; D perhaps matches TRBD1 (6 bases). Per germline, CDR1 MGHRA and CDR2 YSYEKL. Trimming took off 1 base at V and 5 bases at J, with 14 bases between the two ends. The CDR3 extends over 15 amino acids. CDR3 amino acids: CASSQGFGGRTEAFF. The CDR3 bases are TGCGCCAGCAGCCAAGGGTTTGGGGGGCGGACTGAAGCTTTCTTT.

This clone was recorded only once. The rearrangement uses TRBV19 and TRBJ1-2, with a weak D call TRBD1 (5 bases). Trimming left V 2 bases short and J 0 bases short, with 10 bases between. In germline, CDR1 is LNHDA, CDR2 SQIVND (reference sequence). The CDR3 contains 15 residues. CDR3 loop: CASSIKGTPNYGYTF. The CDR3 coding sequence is TGTGCCAGTAGTATAAAGGGGACTCCTAACTATGGCTACACCTTC. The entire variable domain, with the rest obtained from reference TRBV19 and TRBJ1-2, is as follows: DGGITQSPKYLFRKEGQNVTLSCEQNLNHDAMYWYRQDPGQGLRLIYYSQIVNDFQKGDIAEGYSVSREKKESFPLTVTSAQKNPTAFYLCASSIKGTPNYGYTFGSGTRLTVV.

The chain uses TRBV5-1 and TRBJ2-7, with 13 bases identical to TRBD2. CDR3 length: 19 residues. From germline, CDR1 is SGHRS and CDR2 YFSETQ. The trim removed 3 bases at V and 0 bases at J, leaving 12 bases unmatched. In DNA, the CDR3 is TGCGCCAGCAGCTCCGGGACTAGCGGGATGGCACGGAGCTCCTACGAGCAGTACTTC. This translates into CASSSGTSGMARSSYEQYF.

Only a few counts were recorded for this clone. The CDR3 nucleotides are TGTGCCAGCAGTGACTCGCAGGGGATGGTCAAAAACATTCAGTACTTC. This sequence encodes CASSDSQGMVKNIQYF. The chain links TRBV6-4 to TRBJ2-4; D perhaps matches TRBD1 (6 bases). This CDR3 has 16 amino acids. Trimming shortened V by 0 bases and J by 3 bases, and 12 bases separated the two germline ends. Germline V gene data show CDR1 as MRHNA and CDR2 as SNTAGT.

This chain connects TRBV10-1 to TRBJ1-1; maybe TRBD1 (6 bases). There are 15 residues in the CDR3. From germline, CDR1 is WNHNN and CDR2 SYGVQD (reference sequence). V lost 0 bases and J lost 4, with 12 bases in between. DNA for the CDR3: TGCGCCAGCAGTGAGTCCCCCGGGACAACCACTGAAGCTTTCTTT. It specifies CASSESPGTTTEAFF.

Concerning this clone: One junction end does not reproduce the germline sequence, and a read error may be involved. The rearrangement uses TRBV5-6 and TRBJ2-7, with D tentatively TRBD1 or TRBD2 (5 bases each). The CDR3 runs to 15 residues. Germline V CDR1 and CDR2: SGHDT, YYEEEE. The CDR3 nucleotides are TGTGCCAGCAGCTGGAGCGCAGGGCGTACGAAAGGGGAGAACTTC. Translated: CASSWSAGRTKGENF. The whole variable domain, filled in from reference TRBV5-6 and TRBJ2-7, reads DAGVTQSPTHLIKTRGQQVTLRCSPKSGHDTVSWYQQALGQGPQFIFQYYEEEERQRGNFPDRFSGHQFPNYSSELNVNALLLGDSALYLCASSWSAGRTKGENFGPGTRLTVT.

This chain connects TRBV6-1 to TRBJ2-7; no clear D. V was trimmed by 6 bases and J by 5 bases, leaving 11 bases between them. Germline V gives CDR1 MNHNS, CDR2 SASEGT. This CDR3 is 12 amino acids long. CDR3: CASSLGFDEQYF. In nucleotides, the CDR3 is TGTGCCAGCAGCCTGGGCTTTGACGAGCAGTACTTC.

The CDR3 DNA reads TGTGCCAGCAGCTTGGACAGGGCCCACTATGGCTACACCTTC. Translation: CASSLDRAHYGYTF. V is TRBV5-8 and J is TRBJ1-2; D is possibly TRBD1 (6 bases). V was cut by 0 bases and J by 3 bases, with 9 bases left in between. The CDR3 runs to 14 residues. Germline CDR1 SGHTS, CDR2 YDEGEE.

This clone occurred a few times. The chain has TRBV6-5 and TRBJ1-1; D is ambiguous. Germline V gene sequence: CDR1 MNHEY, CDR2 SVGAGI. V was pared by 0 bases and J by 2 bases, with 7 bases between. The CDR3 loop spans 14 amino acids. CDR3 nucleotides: TGTGCCAGCAGTTACTCGAGTTCTAACACTGAAGCTTTCTTT. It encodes CASSYSSSNTEAFF.

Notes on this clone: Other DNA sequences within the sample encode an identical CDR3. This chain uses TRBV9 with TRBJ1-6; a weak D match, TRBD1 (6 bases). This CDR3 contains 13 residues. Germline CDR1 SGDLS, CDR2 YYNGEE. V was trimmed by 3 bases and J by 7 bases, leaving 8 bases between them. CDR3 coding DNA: TGTGCCAGCAGCGCTACAGGGAATTCACCCCTCCACTTT. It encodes CASSATGNSPLHF.

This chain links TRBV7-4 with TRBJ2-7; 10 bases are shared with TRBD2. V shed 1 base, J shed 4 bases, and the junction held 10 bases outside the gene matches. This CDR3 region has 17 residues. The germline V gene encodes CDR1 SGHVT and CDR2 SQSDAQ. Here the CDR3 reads CASSLDGSSGGTYEQYF. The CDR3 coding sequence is TGTGCCAGCAGCTTAGACGGGTCTAGCGGGGGAACTTACGAGCAGTACTTC.

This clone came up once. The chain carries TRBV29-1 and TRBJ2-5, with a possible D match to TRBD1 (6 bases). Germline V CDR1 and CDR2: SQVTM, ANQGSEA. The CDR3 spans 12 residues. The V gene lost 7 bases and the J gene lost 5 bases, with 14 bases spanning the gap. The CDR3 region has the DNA TGCAGCGGAAGGACAGTCGGGGAGACCCAGTACTTC. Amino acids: CSGRTVGETQYF.

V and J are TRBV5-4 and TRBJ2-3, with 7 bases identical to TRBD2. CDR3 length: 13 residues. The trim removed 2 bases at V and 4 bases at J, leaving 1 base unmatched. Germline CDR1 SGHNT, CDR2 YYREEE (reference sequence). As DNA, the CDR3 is TGTGCCAGCAGCTTAGGGAGGGCAGATACGCAGTATTTT. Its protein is CASSLGRADTQYF. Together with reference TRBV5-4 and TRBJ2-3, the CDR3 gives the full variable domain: ETGVTQSPTHLIKTRGQQVTLRCSSQSGHNTVSWYQQALGQGPQFIFQYYREEENGRGNFPPRFSGLQFPNYSSELNVNALELDDSALYLCASSLGRADTQYFGPGTRLTVL.